What follows are 4 T cell receptor beta chains derived from one specimen sequenced in a study of blood T cell repertoires in COVID-19. Generated by immunoSEQ multiplex PCR, the TCRdb table keeps only in-frame clones and is missing some. The data hold around 30,000 clones, with over 80% observed a single time. The sequencing input was peripheral blood. The receptor source for this set is a human donor in a cohort sampled during active COVID-19.

V is TRBV7-9 and J is TRBJ2-7, with D perhaps TRBD2 (5 bases). The CDR3 totals 12 residues. Per the germline V gene, CDR1 is SEHNR and CDR2 is FQNEAQ (reference sequence). Trimming removed 5 bases from V and 3 bases from J, with 8 bases in between. The CDR3 protein is CASSRTGYEQYV. The CDR3 nucleotides read TGTGCCAGCAGCAGGACTGGCTACGAGCAGTACGTC.

The gene calls are TRBV5-4 and TRBJ2-5; 11 nucleotides match TRBD2. Germline CDR1 is SGHNT and CDR2 is YYREEE (reference sequence). This CDR3 is 17 amino acids long. With V trimmed by 0 bases and J by 0 bases, 4 bases remained unmatched. The chain's CDR3 is CASSLGPTSGNQETQYF. CDR3 sequence (DNA): TGTGCCAGCAGCTTGGGTCCGACTAGCGGGAACCAAGAGACCCAGTACTTC.

V is TRBV7-2 and J is TRBJ1-1; D unclear. This CDR3 region has 13 residues. V was shortened by 1 base and J by 8 bases, with 11 bases between the two germline ends. CDR1 is SGHTA and CDR2 is FQGNSA in the germline V gene. In nucleotides, the CDR3 is TGTGCCAGCAGCTTAGGAGTCTCTTGGGAAGCTTTCTTT. Its translation is CASSLGVSWEAFF.

V is TRBV7-2 and J is TRBJ1-3; D is undetermined. Germline V gene sequence: CDR1 SGHTA, CDR2 FQGNSA. The CDR3 extends over 19 amino acids. Trimming removed 4 bases from V and 0 bases from J, with 22 bases in between. CDR3: CASSSPALGGGDSGNTIYF. CDR3 nucleotide sequence: TGTGCCAGCAGCTCCCCCGCGCTCGGCGGAGGCGACTCTGGAAACACCATATATTTT.